This T cell receptor beta chain was obtained from a study of T cells in Graves' hyperthyroidism and ophthalmopathy. Broader study findings: Separating ophthalmopathy from stable hyperthyroidism was achieved by a 13 V-J model.

The CDR3 sequence is 14 residues long. Germline V gene sequence: CDR1 SGDLS, CDR2 YYNGEE. Trimming left V 4 bases short and J 2 bases short, with 12 bases between. In the case of this clonotype: Its target is not known.

It was RNA transcripts that yielded the amplified TCR beta CDR3 regions. Primed by the HTBI set, a first-round RT-PCR was run on the TCR CDR3. One entry per CDR3 protein results from TCRdb running MiXCR on the multiplex PCR reads. The profile shows some 600,000 distinct CDR3 sequences, 40% to 55% of them singletons. The sequence was collected from a woman aged 18-30 years with Graves' hyperthyroidism. Sequenced: peripheral blood or thyroid tissue (not recorded which). The chain combines TRBV9 with TRBJ1-2; D remains ambiguous. CDR3 sequence reads: CASSQDSDNYGYTF. The CDR3, as DNA: TGTGCCAGCAGCCAAGATTCGGACAACTATGGCTACACCTTC.